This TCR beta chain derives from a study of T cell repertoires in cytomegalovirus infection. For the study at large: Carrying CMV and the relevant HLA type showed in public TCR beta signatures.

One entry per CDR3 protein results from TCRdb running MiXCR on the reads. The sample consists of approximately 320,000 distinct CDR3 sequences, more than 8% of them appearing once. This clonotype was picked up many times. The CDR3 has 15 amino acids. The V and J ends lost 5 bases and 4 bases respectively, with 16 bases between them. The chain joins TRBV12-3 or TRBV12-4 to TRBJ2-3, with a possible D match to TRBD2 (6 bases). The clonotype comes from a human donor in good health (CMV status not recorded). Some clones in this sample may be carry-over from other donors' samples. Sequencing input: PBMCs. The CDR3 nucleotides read TGTGCCAGCAGTGTCGGGACTCTCAATCCAGATACGCAGTATTTT. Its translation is CASSVGTLNPDTQYF.